These 27 T cell receptor beta chains originate from one sample sequenced in a study of technical replicates of blood from several donors. The table came from immunoSEQ multiplex PCR; TCRdb's copy has only in-frame clones and leaves some out. The sample has roughly 100,000 clones, approximately 95% seen once. The sequencing sample was made of T cells isolated from PBMCs. These TCRs come from a human donor in good health.

The rearrangement links TRBV10-3 to TRBJ1-5, with 7 bases lining up with TRBD1. The V gene end was trimmed by 0 bases and the J gene end by 1 base; junction bases not matched to a gene: 3. Germline CDR1 and CDR2: ENHRY and SYGVKD. This CDR3 spans 16 amino acids. CDR3 in DNA: TGTGCCATCAGTGAGTCGGGGGGACAGAGCAATCAGCCCCAGCATTTT. Its protein is CAISESGGQSNQPQHF.

The genes are TRBV19 and TRBJ1-2; D not resolved. Per germline, CDR1 LNHDA and CDR2 SQIVND (reference sequence). V gave up 3 bases and J gave up 4 bases, with 12 bases separating them. The CDR3 spans 14 residues. CDR3 sequence (DNA): TGTGCCAGTAGTATGGTGGCGGCTACCTATGGCTACACCTTC. Translated, it gives CASSMVAATYGYTF. The full variable domain, with the rest looked up from reference TRBV19 and TRBJ1-2, is DGGITQSPKYLFRKEGQNVTLSCEQNLNHDAMYWYRQDPGQGLRLIYYSQIVNDFQKGDIAEGYSVSREKKESFPLTVTSAQKNPTAFYLCASSMVAATYGYTFGSGTRLTVV.

The CDR3 DNA follows: TGTGCCAGCAGCTTAGACGCAGGGGGAGGCTACACCTTC. Translated: CASSLDAGGGYTF. This chain links TRBV11-3 with TRBJ1-2, with 7 bases matching TRBD1. The CDR3 is 13 amino acids. CDR1 is SGHNT, CDR2 YENEEA, per germline. J gave up 8 bases and V 0 bases, and 3 bases lay outside the gene matches.

The genes are TRBV11-3 and TRBJ1-1; D gene ambiguous. This CDR3 is 13 amino acids long. CDR1 is SGHNT, CDR2 YENEEA, per germline. Trimming removed 3 bases at V and 1 base at J, with 6 bases between. The CDR3 DNA reads as TGTGCCAGCAGCTTTGAGGGGAACACTGAAGCTTTCTTT. It yields the protein CASSFEGNTEAFF.

This clone was counted only a few times. The chain joins TRBV14 to TRBJ2-7; TRBD2 aligns across 8 bases. V was clipped by 3 bases and J by 3 bases; unmatched bases: 10. The CDR3 has 16 amino acids. The V gene's germline CDR1 is SGHDN and CDR2 FVKESK. CDR3 amino acids: CASSQGQSGSRYEQYF. The DNA of the CDR3 is TGTGCCAGCAGCCAGGGACAAAGCGGGAGTCGCTACGAGCAGTACTTC. Looking up the rest from reference TRBV14 and TRBJ2-7 gives the full variable domain: EAGVTQFPSHSVIEKGQTVTLRCDPISGHDNLYWYRRVMGKEIKFLLHFVKESKQDESGMPNNRFLAERTGGTYSTLKVQPAELEDSGVYFCASSQGQSGSRYEQYFGPGTRLTVT.

The chain employs TRBV5-4 and TRBJ2-7; 10 bases are a match to TRBD2. The CDR3 has 16 amino acids. Germline V gene data show CDR1 as SGHNT and CDR2 as YYREEE (reference sequence). V lost 2 bases and J lost 4; bases outside the gene matches: 9. As DNA, the CDR3 is TGTGCCAGCAGCTTTGGGCTAGCGGGAGCCCCTTACGAGCAGTACTTC. As protein: CASSFGLAGAPYEQYF.

This clone was observed once. The genes are TRBV19 and TRBJ2-2; 12 bases are shared with TRBD2. After removal of 5 bases from V and 5 bases from J, the junction contained 6 bases not matched to a gene. The CDR3 extends over 16 amino acids. Germline V lookup: CDR1 LNHDA, CDR2 SQIVND (reference sequence). CDR3 nucleotide sequence: TGTGCCAGTAGTGTACTAGCGGGAGGTTCAACCGGGGAGCTGTTTTTT. It codes for CASSVLAGGSTGELFF.

The chain employs TRBV2 and TRBJ1-2, with D tentatively TRBD1 (6 bases). CDR3 length equals 12 residues. Germline loops: CDR1 SNHLY, CDR2 FYNNEI. The V end was cut by 6 bases, the J end by 2 bases, with 7 bases between. CDR3: CASRGGNYGYTF. In DNA, the CDR3 is TGTGCCAGCAGAGGGGGAAACTATGGCTACACCTTC.

This clone was seen only a few times. The V and J genes are TRBV7-3 and TRBJ2-1, with 9 nucleotides matching TRBD2. This CDR3 comprises 14 residues. Trimming at V came to 5 bases and at J to 4 bases, leaving 3 bases not matched to a gene. CDR1 and CDR2 (germline): SGHTA, FQGTGA. This CDR3 is CASSEGLAYNEQFF. The CDR3 nucleotides are TGTGCCAGCAGCGAGGGACTAGCTTACAATGAGCAGTTCTTC.

The chain is built from TRBV9 and TRBJ1-4, with a tentative D call TRBD1 (5 bases). V lost 2 bases and J lost 6, with 11 bases in between. The CDR3 runs to 14 residues. CDR1 is SGDLS and CDR2 is YYNGEE in the germline V gene. CDR3 bases: TGTGCCAGCAGCGTTGGAGGGGCCTATGAAAAACTGTTTTTT. This translates into CASSVGGAYEKLFF.

The chain combines TRBV9 with TRBJ2-3; 8 bases are shared with TRBD2. V lost 4 bases, J lost 4 bases, and 11 bases stayed unmatched. The CDR3 covers 16 residues. In germline, CDR1 is SGDLS, CDR2 YYNGEE. CDR3 sequence: CASSPRAGVVSDTQYF. CDR3 DNA sequence: TGTGCCAGCAGCCCCCGAGCGGGGGTAGTGTCAGATACGCAGTATTTT.

J is TRBJ2-2 and V is TRBV30, with D perhaps TRBD2 (6 bases). Trimming shortened V by 8 bases and J by 0 bases, and 22 bases separated the two germline ends. CDR3 length equals 17 residues. CDR1 GTSNPN and CDR2 SVGIG come from the germline V gene (reference sequence). The CDR3 DNA reads as TGTGCCCGACCCAGGAACCCTAGCGCCCCGAACACCGGGGAGCTGTTTTTT. Translated: CARPRNPSAPNTGELFF.

The chain uses TRBV11-3 and TRBJ2-7, with D possibly being TRBD1 (5 bases). The CDR3 runs to 17 residues. Trimming cost V 3 bases and J 4 bases, with 22 bases left between them. The V gene's germline CDR1 is SGHNT and CDR2 YENEEA. CDR3 region: CASSFSSGSLESYEQYF. The CDR3 DNA follows: TGTGCCAGCAGCTTCTCCTCAGGGTCCCTAGAATCATACGAGCAGTACTTC.

CDR3 in amino acids: CASSADRYQDGYTF. CDR3 bases: TGTGCCAGCAGCGCCGACAGGTACCAGGATGGCTACACCTTC. The V gene is TRBV9, the J gene TRBJ1-2, with D possibly being TRBD1 (6 bases). In germline, CDR1 is SGDLS, CDR2 YYNGEE. The CDR3 is made up of 14 amino acids. V was cut by 3 bases and J by 6 bases, with 15 bases left in between.

The rearrangement uses TRBV19 and TRBJ2-3; 7 nucleotides agree with TRBD1. The CDR3 is 14 amino acids. The trim removed 6 bases at V and 5 bases at J, leaving 8 bases unmatched. The germline V gene encodes CDR1 LNHDA and CDR2 SQIVND (reference sequence). CDR3 protein: CASRPGQAQDTQYF. The CDR3 DNA sequence: TGTGCCAGTAGACCCGGACAGGCCCAAGATACGCAGTATTTT.

The V call is TRBV11-1, the J call TRBJ2-7, with 9 positions matching TRBD1. The CDR3 loop spans 14 amino acids. The ends lost 5 bases at V and 4 bases at J; junction bases unmatched: 6. Germline CDR1 reads SGHAT; CDR2 reads FQDESV (reference sequence). The DNA for the CDR3 is TGTGCCAGCAGCCAACTGACAGGGGGATACGAGCAGTACTTC. Amino acid sequence: CASSQLTGGYEQYF. Combining the CDR3 with reference TRBV11-1 and TRBJ2-7 gives the whole variable domain EAEVAQSPRYKITEKSQAVAFWCDPISGHATLYWYRQILGQGPELLVQFQDESVVDDSQLPKDRFSAERLKGVDSTLKIQPAELGDSAMYLCASSQLTGGYEQYFGPGTRLTVT.

The chain uses TRBV18 and TRBJ2-6; possibly TRBD2 for D (6 bases). V lost 1 base and J 0 bases, leaving 10 bases between the germline ends. The V gene's germline CDR1 is KGHSH and CDR2 LQKENI. This CDR3 has 17 residues. DNA for the CDR3: TGTGCCAGCTCACCACGGGACGGGGGCTCTGGGGCCAACGTCCTGACTTTC. Protein: CASSPRDGGSGANVLTF.

The chain carries TRBV4-1 and TRBJ1-2; TRBD1 agrees at 7 bases. J lost 1 base, V lost 2 bases, and 4 bases had no gene match. The CDR3 covers 15 residues. CDR1 is MGHRA and CDR2 is YSYEKL in the germline V gene. The CDR3, as DNA: TGCGCCAGCAGCCAAAAACAGGGGATTAACTATGGCTACACCTTC. Translating gives CASSQKQGINYGYTF.

The chain carries TRBV28 and TRBJ2-7, with TRBD2 matching 8 bases. CDR3 length: 16 amino acids. Germline assignment: CDR1 MDHEN and CDR2 SYDVKM. After removal of 4 bases from V and 2 bases from J, the junction contained 10 bases not matched to a gene. For the CDR3, the DNA is TGTGCCAGCAGTTACCTCGTAGCGGGATATCCCTACGAGCAGTACTTC. Protein: CASSYLVAGYPYEQYF.

The chain links TRBV9 to TRBJ2-7, with 7 bases identical to TRBD2. The junction had 9 bases not matched to a gene; V was cut back by 1 base and J by 5 bases. CDR1 and CDR2 from the germline V gene are SGDLS and YYNGEE. The CDR3 runs to 15 residues. CDR3 DNA: TGTGCCAGCAGCGTAACATCTAGCGGCAGAGACGAGCAGTACTTC. Translating gives CASSVTSSGRDEQYF.

The count of this clone is one. This chain links TRBV28 with TRBJ2-7, with TRBD2 matching 7 bases. V lost 6 bases, J lost 10 bases, and 18 bases stayed unmatched. The CDR3 is 15 amino acids. Per the germline V gene, CDR1 is MDHEN and CDR2 is SYDVKM. As DNA, the CDR3 is TGTGCCAGCAGATCGGACTTACTAGCGAGATTAGAACAGTACTTC. Translated, it gives CASRSDLLARLEQYF. Variable domain in full (rest from reference TRBV28 and TRBJ2-7): DVKVTQSSRYLVKRTGEKVFLECVQDMDHENMFWYRQDPGLGLRLIYFSYDVKMKEKGDIPEGYSVSREKKERFSLILESASTNQTSMYLCASRSDLLARLEQYFGPGTRLTVT.

V gene TRBV29-1 combines with J gene TRBJ2-7; 12 nucleotides align to TRBD2. Germline V gene data show CDR1 as SQVTM and CDR2 as ANQGSEA. V lost 6 bases, J lost 4 bases, and 7 bases stayed unmatched. The CDR3 is 14 amino acids. The CDR3 coding sequence is TGCAGCGTCCACGGACTAGCGGGGACTTACGAGCAGTACTTC. Protein product: CSVHGLAGTYEQYF.

V gene TRBV2 combines with J gene TRBJ1-4, with D unresolved. This CDR3 has 16 residues. Germline V CDR1 and CDR2: SNHLY, FYNNEI. The ends were cut back, 8 bases at V and 1 base at J, with 17 bases in the middle. The CDR3, as DNA: TGTGCCAGCGCGAGGCTCTTACAAGGAACTAATGAAAAACTGTTTTTT. This codes for CASARLLQGTNEKLFF.

This clone was seen more than once but under ten times. The chain carries TRBV15 and TRBJ2-5, with 14 bases fitting TRBD2. The CDR3 totals 16 residues. CDR1 is LNHNV, CDR2 YYDKDF, per germline (reference sequence). V was clipped by 0 bases and J by 4 bases; unmatched bases: 1. The CDR3 DNA reads TGTGCCACCAGCAGAGATGGGACTAGCGGGAGAGAGACCCAGTACTTC. Amino acids: CATSRDGTSGRETQYF.

V and J are TRBV20-1 and TRBJ2-7; TRBD2 might be the D (5 bases). The CDR3 spans 11 residues. The germline CDR1 and CDR2 sequences are DFQATT and SNEGSKA (reference sequence). V dropped 6 bases and J dropped 5 bases, with 11 bases sitting between them. This chain's CDR3 is CSAGGPHEQYF. For the CDR3, the DNA is TGCAGTGCCGGAGGCCCCCACGAGCAGTACTTC.

The chain is built from TRBV13 and TRBJ1-4; D is ambiguous. CDR3 size: 15 residues. CDR1 PRHDT and CDR2 FYEKMQ come from the germline V gene (reference sequence). The ends were cut back, 0 bases at V and 0 bases at J, with 5 bases in the middle. CDR3 in amino acids: CASSLGHSTNEKLFF. The DNA of the CDR3 is TGTGCCAGCAGCTTAGGTCATTCAACTAATGAAAAACTGTTTTTT.

The V and J genes are TRBV30 and TRBJ2-5; 10 nucleotides match TRBD2. The junction had 5 bases not matched to a gene; V was cut back by 2 bases and J by 5 bases. Per germline, CDR1 GTSNPN and CDR2 SVGIG (reference sequence). The CDR3 is 14 amino acids. CDR3 bases: TGTGCCTGGAGTATAATTAGCGGGGGGGAGACCCAGTACTTC. Protein: CAWSIISGGETQYF.